This T cell receptor (beta chain) was obtained from a study of cytomegalovirus exposure and HLA in healthy donors. General observations from the study: Accurate predictions that matched the HLA-A and HLA-B alleles of most subjects were reportedly made from TCR beta sequences. Follow-up analysis later connected one missense variant in DCLRE1C with trimming of TCR beta V- and J-genes. Rare TCR sequences dominated, though some public TCRs recurred in many donors.

From germline, CDR1 is MNHEY and CDR2 SVGAGI. This CDR3 is 16 amino acids long. Trimming took 0 bases from V and 5 from J; bases not matched to a gene: 7. The PCR made use of 60 Vbeta and 13 Jbeta primers. The data were produced by immunoSEQ multiplex PCR, yet TCRdb's version contains in-frame clones alone and is incomplete. Of roughly 97,000 clones in the sample, around a tenth were seen once. This clone was counted only a few times. The target antigen is unknown. The receptor was isolated from a middle-aged man in good health and CMV-seropositive. Specimen: PBMCs. V usage is TRBV6-5 and J usage is TRBJ2-3; 8 nucleotides agree with TRBD1. CDR3 amino acids: CASSYSGRGLGDTQYF. The CDR3 nucleotides read TGTGCCAGCAGTTACTCTGGCAGGGGGCTGGGAGATACGCAGTATTTT.